The present entry profiles one T cell receptor beta chain with its context. What it binds is unknown. The data were taken from a study of blood T cells in healthy people across ages. Primers used in a second PCR of about 7 to 12 cycles were a sample-barcoded 5' primer and a J-beta primer mix. Every sample produced at least 3 million CDR3-containing paired-end reads. TCRdb analysed the 5' RACE reads with MiXCR anew, one entry per CDR3 protein. This table holds fewer than 2,000,000 distinct CDR3 sequences, about two fifths found once. General study results and limits: Naive T cell percentage by flow cytometry tracked strongly with beta diversity. Unknown CMV status may confound age-related changes in expanded clones. Leaving the PBMCs unsorted stopped any conclusive comparison of naive versus antigen-experienced cells.

The sequenced material came from blood. This clonotype originated in a human donor in good health.

The CDR3 DNA sequence: TGTGCCAGCTCACCACGGGCCAGCGTAGATGAAAAACTGTTTTTT. This codes for CASSPRASVDEKLFF. The chain has TRBV18 and TRBJ1-4; no reliable D call. Trimming stripped 1 base from V and 6 bases from J, with 12 bases between. This CDR3 comprises 15 residues. Germline V gene lookup returns CDR1 KGHSH and CDR2 LQKENI.